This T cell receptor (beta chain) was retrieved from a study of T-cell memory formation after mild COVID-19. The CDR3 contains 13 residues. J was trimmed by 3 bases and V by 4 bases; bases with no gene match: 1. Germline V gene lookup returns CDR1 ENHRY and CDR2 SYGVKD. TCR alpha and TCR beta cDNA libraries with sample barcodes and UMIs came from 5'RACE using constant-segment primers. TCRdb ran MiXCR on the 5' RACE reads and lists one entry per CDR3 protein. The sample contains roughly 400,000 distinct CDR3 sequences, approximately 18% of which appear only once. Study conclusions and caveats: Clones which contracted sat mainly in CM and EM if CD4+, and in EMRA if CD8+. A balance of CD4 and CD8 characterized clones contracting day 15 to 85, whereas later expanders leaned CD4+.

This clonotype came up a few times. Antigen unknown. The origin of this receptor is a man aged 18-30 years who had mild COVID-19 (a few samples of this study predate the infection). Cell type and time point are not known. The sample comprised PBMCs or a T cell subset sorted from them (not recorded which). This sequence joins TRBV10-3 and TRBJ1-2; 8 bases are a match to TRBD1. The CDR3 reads CAISGGQDYGYTF. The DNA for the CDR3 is TGTGCCATCAGTGGGGGACAGGACTATGGCTACACCTTC.